This section outlines one T cell receptor (beta chain) sequence together with its context. Its antigen is not known. This entry comes from a study of CD8+ T cells in alopecia areata. Overall study results and limits: Scalp data also include sequences from resident alphabeta T cells of normal skin.

Extraction of RNA preceded its reverse transcription into cDNA, which served as the sequencing template. Here immunoSEQ multiplex PCR was the method, and the copy in TCRdb shows in-frame clones only, minus some. The table records more than 95,000 clones, around three fifths of them present only once. CD4+ and CD8+ T cells were sorted from PBMCs. The CDR3 contains 15 residues. V gave up 6 bases and J gave up 10 bases; unmatched junction bases: 11. Germline CDR1 and CDR2: MDHEN and SYDVKM. The sequenced sample was CD4+ T cells sorted from blood. The V gene is TRBV28, the J gene TRBJ1-6; 8 bases agree with TRBD1. This TCR came from a human donor in good health. This CDR3 reads CASSPPDRTGSPLHF. The CDR3 bases are TGTGCCAGCAGCCCCCCGGACAGGACAGGGTCACCCCTCCACTTT. The full variable domain, its missing parts supplied by reference TRBV28 and TRBJ1-6, is DVKVTQSSRYLVKRTGEKVFLECVQDMDHENMFWYRQDPGLGLRLIYFSYDVKMKEKGDIPEGYSVSREKKERFSLILESASTNQTSMYLCASSPPDRTGSPLHFGNGTRLTVT.